Listed here are 7 T cell receptor beta chains from one sample, sequenced in a study of cytomegalovirus exposure and HLA in healthy donors. With 60 Vbeta and 13 Jbeta primers, the PCR was carried out. Repertoires were generated with immunoSEQ multiplex PCR, while TCRdb's copy carries only in-frame clones and drops some. The top ten hold under 8.5% of the sample, which has about 86,000 clones, just over 70% seen once. The source material was PBMCs. These receptors all come from a man in his 60s in good health and CMV-seronegative.

This clone was seen only a few times. V gene TRBV2 combines with J gene TRBJ2-1; perhaps TRBD2 as D (6 bases). Germline V gene lookup returns CDR1 SNHLY and CDR2 FYNNEI. V lost 7 bases and J lost 5, with 12 bases in between. This CDR3 has 13 amino acids. CDR3 sequence: CASNRGINNEQFF. The CDR3 DNA is TGTGCCAGCAACCGCGGGATAAACAATGAGCAGTTCTTC. Looking up the rest from reference TRBV2 and TRBJ2-1 gives the full variable domain: EPEVTQTPSHQVTQMGQEVILRCVPISNHLYFYWYRQILGQKVEFLVSFYNNEISEKSEIFDDQFSVERPDGSNFTLKIRSTKLEDSAMYFCASNRGINNEQFFGPGTRLTVL.

The V call is TRBV21-1, the J call TRBJ2-5; the DNA was not compared with TRBD1, the D call given in the table. TRBV21-1 represents a pseudogene. CDR3 length equals 16 residues. CDR3 amino acids: CASSLTASHRSETQYF. DNA of the CDR3: TGTGCCAGCAGCTTGACAGCCTCTCATCGGTCGGAGACCCAGTACTTC.

The CDR3 loop reads CASSPTYYPGLETRSQYF. The CDR3 nucleotides are TGTGCCAGCAGCCCCACCTACTATCCGGGACTCGAGACGAGGTCCCAGTACTTC. This chain connects TRBV5-6 to TRBJ2-5; possible D gene TRBD2, 6 bases. Germline V lookup: CDR1 SGHDT, CDR2 YYEEEE. CDR3 length equals 18 residues. V was shortened by 4 bases and J by 9 bases, with 31 bases between the two germline ends.

This sequence joins TRBV2 and TRBJ1-5, with 9 bases that match TRBD1. J was trimmed by 8 bases and V by 6 bases; bases with no gene match: 8. Per the germline V gene, CDR1 is SNHLY and CDR2 is FYNNEI. The CDR3 has 14 amino acids. In DNA form, the CDR3 reads TGTGCCAGCAGGACAGGGGGGCGCAGGGAGCCCCAGCATTTT. This translates into CASRTGGRREPQHF. Based on the CDR3 plus reference TRBV2 and TRBJ1-5, the full variable domain is EPEVTQTPSHQVTQMGQEVILRCVPISNHLYFYWYRQILGQKVEFLVSFYNNEISEKSEIFDDQFSVERPDGSNFTLKIRSTKLEDSAMYFCASRTGGRREPQHFGDGTRLSIL.

The chain joins TRBV6-6 to TRBJ1-1, with 8 bases aligning to TRBD1. Looked up from germline, CDR1 is MNHNY and CDR2 is SVGAGI (reference sequence). The V segment lost 8 bases and the J segment 4 bases; nucleotides outside the gene matches: 6. This CDR3 has 13 residues. The CDR3 loop reads CASSTTGATEAFF. Written as DNA, the CDR3 is TGTGCCAGCTCTACGACAGGGGCCACTGAAGCTTTCTTT.

This clone was seen a few times. The V and J genes are TRBV6-5 and TRBJ2-1; D may be TRBD2 (5 bases). Looked up from germline, CDR1 is MNHEY and CDR2 is SVGAGI. V was clipped by 5 bases and J by 6 bases, with 14 bases between them. The CDR3 is made up of 14 amino acids. CDR3 sequence reads: CASSLTSAANEQFF. The CDR3, as DNA: TGTGCCAGCAGTCTAACTAGTGCCGCCAATGAGCAGTTCTTC.

The V gene is TRBV29-1, the J gene TRBJ2-1; 9 bases agree with TRBD2. V gave up 2 bases and J gave up 3 bases; unmatched junction bases: 2. This CDR3 contains 14 residues. CDR1 is SQVTM and CDR2 is ANQGSEA in the germline V gene. The CDR3 sequence: CSVELAGFYNEQFF. The DNA for the CDR3 is TGCAGCGTTGAACTAGCGGGGTTCTACAATGAGCAGTTCTTC.